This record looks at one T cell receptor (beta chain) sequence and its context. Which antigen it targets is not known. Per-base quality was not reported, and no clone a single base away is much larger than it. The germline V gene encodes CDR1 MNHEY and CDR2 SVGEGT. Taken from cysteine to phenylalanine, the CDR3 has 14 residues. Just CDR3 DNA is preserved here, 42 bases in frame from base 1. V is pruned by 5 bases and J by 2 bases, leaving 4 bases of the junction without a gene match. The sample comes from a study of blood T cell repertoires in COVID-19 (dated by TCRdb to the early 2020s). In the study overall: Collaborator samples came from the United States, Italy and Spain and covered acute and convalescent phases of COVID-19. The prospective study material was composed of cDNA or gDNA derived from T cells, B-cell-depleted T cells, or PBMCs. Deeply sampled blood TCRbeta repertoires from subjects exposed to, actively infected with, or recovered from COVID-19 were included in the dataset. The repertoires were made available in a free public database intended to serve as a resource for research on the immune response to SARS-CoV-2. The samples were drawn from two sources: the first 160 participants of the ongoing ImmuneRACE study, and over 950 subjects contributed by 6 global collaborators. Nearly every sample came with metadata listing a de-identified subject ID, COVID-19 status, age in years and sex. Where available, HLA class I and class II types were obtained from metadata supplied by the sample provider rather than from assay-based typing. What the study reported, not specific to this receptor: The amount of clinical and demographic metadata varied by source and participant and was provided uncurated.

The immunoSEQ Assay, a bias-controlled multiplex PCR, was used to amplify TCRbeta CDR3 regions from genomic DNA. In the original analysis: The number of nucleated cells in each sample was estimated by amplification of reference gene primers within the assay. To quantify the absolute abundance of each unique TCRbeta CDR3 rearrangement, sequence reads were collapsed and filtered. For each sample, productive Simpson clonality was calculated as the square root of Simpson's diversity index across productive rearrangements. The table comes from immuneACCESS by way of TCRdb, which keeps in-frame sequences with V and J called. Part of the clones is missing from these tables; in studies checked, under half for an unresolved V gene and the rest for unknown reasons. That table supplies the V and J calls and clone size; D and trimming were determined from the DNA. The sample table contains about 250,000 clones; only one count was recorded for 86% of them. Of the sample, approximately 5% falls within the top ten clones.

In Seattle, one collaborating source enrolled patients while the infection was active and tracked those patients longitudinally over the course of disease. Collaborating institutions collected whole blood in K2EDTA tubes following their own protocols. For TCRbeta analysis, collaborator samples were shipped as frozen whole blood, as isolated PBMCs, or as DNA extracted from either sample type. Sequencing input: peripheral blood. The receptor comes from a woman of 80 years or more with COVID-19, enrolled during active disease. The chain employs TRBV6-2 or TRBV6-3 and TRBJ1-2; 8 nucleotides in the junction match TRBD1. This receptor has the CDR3 CASSHRDRNYGYTF. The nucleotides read TGTGCCAGCAGTCACCGGGACAGGAACTATGGCTACACCTTC.